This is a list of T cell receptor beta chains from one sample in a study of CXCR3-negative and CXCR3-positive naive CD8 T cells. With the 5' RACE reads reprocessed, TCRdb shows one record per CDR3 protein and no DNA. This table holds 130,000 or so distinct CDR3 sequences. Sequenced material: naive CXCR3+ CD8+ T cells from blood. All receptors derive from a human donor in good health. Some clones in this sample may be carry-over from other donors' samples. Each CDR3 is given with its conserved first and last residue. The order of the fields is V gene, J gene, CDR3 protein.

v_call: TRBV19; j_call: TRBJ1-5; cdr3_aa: CAISRGGNQPQHF
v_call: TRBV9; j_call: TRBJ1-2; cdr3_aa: CASSAPEDYGYTF
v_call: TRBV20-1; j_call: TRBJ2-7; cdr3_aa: CSARDRDTYEQYF
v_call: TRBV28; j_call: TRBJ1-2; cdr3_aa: CASSFPRAGKGYTF
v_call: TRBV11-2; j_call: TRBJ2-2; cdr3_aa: CASSSQDRGPNTGELFF
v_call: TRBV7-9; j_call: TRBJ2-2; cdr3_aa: CASSLARASSGELFF
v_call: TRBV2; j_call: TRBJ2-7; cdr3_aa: CASSAGRFSEQYF
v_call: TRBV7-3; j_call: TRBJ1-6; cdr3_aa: CASSLIARTGNSPLHF
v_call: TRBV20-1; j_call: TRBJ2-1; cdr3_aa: CSATDRGSTHNEQFF
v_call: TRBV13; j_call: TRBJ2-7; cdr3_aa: CASSPGGDHYEQYF
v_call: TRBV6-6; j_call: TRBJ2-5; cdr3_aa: CASSPSITQYF
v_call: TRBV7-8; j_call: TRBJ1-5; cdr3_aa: CASSPGMRGQPQHF
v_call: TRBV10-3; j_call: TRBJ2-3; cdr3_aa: CAISESTERISTDTQYF
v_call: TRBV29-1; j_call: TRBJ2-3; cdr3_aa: CSVERTSGGLSTDTQYF
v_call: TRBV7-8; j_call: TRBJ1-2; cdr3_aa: CASSVTDPTATLSYGYTF
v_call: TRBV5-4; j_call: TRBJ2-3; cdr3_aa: CAGLAGGPGADTQYF
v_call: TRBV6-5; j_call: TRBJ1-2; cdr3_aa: CASARDVSPYGYTF
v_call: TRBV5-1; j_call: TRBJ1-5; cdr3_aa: CASSLFGDSNQPQHF
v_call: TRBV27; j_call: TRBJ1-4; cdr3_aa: CASSPDRGNNEKLFF
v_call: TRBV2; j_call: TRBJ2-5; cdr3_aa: CASSVLAGETQYF
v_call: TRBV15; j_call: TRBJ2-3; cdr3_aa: CATSSDLRADTQYF
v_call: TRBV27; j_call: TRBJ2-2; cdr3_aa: CASSLSTGSNTGELFF
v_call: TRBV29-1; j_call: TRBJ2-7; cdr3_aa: CSVEDVGVGTYEQYF
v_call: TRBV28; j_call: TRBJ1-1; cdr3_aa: CASNPGQARTEAFF
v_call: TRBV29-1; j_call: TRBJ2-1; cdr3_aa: CSVDQGVMYEQFF
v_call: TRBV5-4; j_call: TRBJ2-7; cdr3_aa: CASSLRTGGYEQYF
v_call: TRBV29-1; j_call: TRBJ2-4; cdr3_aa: CSVVYFNGNIQYF
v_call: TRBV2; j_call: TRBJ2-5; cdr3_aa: CASSFRSGDLAGDQETQYF
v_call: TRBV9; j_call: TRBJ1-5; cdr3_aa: CASSVGFRNQPQHF
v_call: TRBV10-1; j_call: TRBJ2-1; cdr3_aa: CASSGTSGDEQFF
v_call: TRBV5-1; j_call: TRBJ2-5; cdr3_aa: CASSLAWGADQETQYF
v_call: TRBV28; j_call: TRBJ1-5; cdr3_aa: CASSLDQPQHF
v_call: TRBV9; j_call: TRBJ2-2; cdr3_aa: CASSVKGDTGELFF
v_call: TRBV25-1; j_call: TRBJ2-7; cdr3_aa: CASDTGTEQYF
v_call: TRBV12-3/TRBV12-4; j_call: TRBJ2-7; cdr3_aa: CASRTAAFYEQYF
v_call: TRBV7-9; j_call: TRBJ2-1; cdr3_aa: CASSLTGNEQFF
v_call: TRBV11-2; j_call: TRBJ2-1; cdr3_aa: CASSFPTGSFDNEQFF
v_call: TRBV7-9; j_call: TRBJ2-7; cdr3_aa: CASSSNRDLAQDEQYF
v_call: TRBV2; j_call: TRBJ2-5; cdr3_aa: CASSAGLAGGIQETQYF
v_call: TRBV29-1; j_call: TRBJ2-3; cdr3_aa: CSVPERGTQYF
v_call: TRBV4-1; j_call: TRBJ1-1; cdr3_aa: CASSQSRDTEAFF
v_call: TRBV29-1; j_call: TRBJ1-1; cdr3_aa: CSVDRGGTEAFF
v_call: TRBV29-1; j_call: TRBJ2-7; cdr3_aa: CSVLLAGGEQYF
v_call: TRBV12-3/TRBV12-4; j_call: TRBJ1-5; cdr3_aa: CASSFRGRNQPQHF
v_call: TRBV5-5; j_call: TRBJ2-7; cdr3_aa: CASSFRTGGEQYF
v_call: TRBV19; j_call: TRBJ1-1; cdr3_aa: CASSPLGGDTEAFF